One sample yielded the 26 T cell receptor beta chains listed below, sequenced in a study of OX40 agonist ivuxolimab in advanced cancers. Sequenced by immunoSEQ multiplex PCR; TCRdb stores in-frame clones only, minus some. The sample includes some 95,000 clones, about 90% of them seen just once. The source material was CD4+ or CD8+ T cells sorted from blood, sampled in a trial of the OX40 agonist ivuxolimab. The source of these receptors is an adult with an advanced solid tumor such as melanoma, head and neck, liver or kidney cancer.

The DNA for the CDR3 is TGTGCCAGCAGTCTGGTGGGCCGGGGCTACACCTTC. It yields the protein CASSLVGRGYTF. The V and J genes are TRBV28 and TRBJ1-2; D not certain. Looked up from germline, CDR1 is MDHEN and CDR2 is SYDVKM. This CDR3 region has 12 residues. The ends were cut back, 5 bases at V and 8 bases at J, with 12 bases in the middle.

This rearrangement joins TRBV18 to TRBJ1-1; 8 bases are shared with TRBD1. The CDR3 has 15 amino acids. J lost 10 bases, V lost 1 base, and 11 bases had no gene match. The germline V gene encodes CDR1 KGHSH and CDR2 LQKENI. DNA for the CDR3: TGTGCCAGCTCACCACAAGGGCAGGGGGCGAGTGTAGCTTTCTTT. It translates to CASSPQGQGASVAFF. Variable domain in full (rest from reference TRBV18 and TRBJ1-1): NAGVMQNPRHLVRRRGQEARLRCSPMKGHSHVYWYRQLPEEGLKFMVYLQKENIIDESGMPKERFSAEFPKEGPSILRIQQVVRGDSAAYFCASSPQGQGASVAFFGQGTRLTVV.

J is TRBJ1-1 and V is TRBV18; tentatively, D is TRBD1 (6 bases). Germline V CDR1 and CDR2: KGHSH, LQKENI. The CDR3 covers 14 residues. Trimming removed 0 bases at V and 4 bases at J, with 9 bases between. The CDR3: CASSPPRGSTEAFF. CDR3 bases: TGTGCCAGCTCACCACCAAGGGGGAGCACTGAAGCTTTCTTT.

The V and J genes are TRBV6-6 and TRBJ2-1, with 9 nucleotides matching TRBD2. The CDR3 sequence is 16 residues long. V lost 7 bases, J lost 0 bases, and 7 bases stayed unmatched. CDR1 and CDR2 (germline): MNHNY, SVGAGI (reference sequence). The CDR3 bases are TGTGCCAGCACCCAAGGCGGGGGGGCCTCCTACAATGAGCAGTTCTTC. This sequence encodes CASTQGGGASYNEQFF.

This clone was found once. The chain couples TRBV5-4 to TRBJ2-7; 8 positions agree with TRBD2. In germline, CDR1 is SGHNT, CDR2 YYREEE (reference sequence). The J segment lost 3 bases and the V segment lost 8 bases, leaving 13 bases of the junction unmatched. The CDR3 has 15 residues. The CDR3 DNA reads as TGTGCCAGAAGCCACCTTAGCGGGGCCTACTACGAGCAGTACTTC. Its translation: CARSHLSGAYYEQYF.

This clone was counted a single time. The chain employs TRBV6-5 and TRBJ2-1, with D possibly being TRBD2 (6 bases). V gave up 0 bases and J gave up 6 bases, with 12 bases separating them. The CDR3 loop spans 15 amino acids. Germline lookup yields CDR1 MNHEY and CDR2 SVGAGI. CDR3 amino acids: CASSYSGGTFNEQFF. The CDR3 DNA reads TGTGCCAGCAGTTACTCGGGCGGGACGTTCAATGAGCAGTTCTTC.

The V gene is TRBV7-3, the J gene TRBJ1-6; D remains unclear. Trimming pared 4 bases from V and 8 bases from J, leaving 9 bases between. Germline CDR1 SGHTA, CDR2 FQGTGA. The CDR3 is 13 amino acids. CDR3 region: CASSSTVDSPLHF. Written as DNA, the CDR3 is TGTGCCAGCAGCTCAACAGTGGATTCACCCCTCCACTTT.

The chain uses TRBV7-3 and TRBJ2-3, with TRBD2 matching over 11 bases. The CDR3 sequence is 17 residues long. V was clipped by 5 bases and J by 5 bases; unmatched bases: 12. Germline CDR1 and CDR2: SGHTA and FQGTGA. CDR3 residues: CASSKIAGGPRVDTQYF. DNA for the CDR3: TGTGCCAGCAGCAAAATAGCGGGAGGGCCCAGGGTAGATACGCAGTATTTT.

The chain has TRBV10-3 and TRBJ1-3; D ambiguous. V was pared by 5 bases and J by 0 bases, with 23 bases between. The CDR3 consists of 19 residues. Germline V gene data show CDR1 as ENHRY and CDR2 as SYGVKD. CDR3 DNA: TGTGCCATCAGTCCACGAACCATGTCTACAAGCTACTCTGGAAACACCATATATTTT. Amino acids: CAISPRTMSTSYSGNTIYF.

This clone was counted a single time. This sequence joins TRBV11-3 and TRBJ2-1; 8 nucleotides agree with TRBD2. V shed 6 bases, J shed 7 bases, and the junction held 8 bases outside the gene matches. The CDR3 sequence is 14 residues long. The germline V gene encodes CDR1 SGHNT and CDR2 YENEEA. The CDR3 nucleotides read TGTGCCAGCAGTTCCGGGACTAGAGCTAATGAGCAGTTCTTC. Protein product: CASSSGTRANEQFF.

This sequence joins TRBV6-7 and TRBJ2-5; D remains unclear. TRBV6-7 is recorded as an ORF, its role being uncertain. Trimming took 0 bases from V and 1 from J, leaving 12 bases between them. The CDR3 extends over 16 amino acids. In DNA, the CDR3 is TGTGCCAGCAGTTACTCCCGTAGGCAGCTCCAAGAGACCCAGTACTTC. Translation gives CASSYSRRQLQETQYF.

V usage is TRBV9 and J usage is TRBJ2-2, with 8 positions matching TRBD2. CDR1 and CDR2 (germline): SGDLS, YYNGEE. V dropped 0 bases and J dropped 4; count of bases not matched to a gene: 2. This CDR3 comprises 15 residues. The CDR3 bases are TGTGCCAGCAGCGTAGGCCTAGCGGGCACCGGGGAGCTGTTTTTT. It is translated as CASSVGLAGTGELFF.

The CDR3 region has the DNA TGTGCCAGCGTCGGATACACCGGGGAGCTGTTTTTT. Translated: CASVGYTGELFF. This chain links TRBV6-5 with TRBJ2-2; D not certain. CDR1 and CDR2 (germline): MNHEY, SVGAGI. The V end lost 8 bases, the J end lost 3 bases, and 7 bases lay between the germline ends. CDR3 length equals 12 residues.

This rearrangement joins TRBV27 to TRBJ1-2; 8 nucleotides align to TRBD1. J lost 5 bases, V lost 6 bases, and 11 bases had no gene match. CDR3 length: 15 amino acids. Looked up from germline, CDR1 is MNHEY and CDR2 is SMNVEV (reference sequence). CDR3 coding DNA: TGTGCCAGCAGAACCGGGACAGGAAGTTCATATGGCTACACCTTC. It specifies CASRTGTGSSYGYTF.

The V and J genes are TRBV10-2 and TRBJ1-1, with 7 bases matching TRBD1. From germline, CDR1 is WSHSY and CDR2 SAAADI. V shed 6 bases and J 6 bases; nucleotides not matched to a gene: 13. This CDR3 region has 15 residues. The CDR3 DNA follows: TGCGCCAGCAGCACAGGGGCCAGGGTAAACGCTGAAGCTTTCTTT. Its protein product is CASSTGARVNAEAFF.

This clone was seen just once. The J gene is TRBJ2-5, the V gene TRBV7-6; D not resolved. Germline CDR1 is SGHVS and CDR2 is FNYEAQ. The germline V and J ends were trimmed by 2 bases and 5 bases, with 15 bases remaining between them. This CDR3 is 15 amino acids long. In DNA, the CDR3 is TGTGCCAGCAGCTTAAGGCCGCTCCGCACGGAGACCCAGTACTTC. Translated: CASSLRPLRTETQYF.

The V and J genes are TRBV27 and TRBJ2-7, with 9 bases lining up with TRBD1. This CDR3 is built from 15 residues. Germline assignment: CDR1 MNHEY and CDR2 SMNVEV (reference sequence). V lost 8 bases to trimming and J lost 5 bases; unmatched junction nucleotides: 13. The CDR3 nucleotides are TGTGCCAGCGCTCGCGGACAGGGGTCGCGACACGAGCAGTACTTC. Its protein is CASARGQGSRHEQYF.

The CDR3 DNA follows: TGTGCCAGTAGTCCGACCTTGAATGAGCAGTTCTTC. Encoded protein: CASSPTLNEQFF. This sequence joins TRBV19 and TRBJ2-1; unclear D gene. CDR3 length: 12 amino acids. The V end lost 5 bases, the J end lost 7 bases, and 9 bases lay between the germline ends. Germline CDR1 and CDR2: LNHDA and SQIVND (reference sequence).

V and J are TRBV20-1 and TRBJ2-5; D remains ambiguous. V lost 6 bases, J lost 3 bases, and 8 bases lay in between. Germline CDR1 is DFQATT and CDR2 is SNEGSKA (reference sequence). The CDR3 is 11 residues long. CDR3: CSAQSEETQYF. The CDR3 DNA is TGCAGTGCCCAGTCGGAAGAGACCCAGTACTTC.

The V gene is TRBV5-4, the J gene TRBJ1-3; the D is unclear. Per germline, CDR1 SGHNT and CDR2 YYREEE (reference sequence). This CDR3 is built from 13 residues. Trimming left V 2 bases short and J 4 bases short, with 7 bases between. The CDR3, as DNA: TGTGCCAGCAGCTTAGATGGGGGAAACACCATATATTTT. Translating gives CASSLDGGNTIYF.

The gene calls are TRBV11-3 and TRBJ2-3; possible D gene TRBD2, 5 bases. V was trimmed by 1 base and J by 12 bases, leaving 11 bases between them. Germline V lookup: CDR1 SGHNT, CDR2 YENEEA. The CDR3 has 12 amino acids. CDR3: CASSLGVDSQYF. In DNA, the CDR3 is TGTGCCAGCAGCTTAGGTGTGGACTCTCAGTATTTT.

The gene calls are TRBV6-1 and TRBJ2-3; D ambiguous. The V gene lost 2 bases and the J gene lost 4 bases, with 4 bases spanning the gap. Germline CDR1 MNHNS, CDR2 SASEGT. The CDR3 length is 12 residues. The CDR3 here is CASSELADTQYF. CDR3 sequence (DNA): TGTGCCAGCAGTGAACTGGCAGATACGCAGTATTTT.

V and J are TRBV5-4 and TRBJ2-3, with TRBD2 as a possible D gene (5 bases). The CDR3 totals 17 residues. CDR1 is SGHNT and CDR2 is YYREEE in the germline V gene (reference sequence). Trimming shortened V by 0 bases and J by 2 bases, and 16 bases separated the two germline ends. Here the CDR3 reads CASSLGVRSGLTDTQYF. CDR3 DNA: TGTGCCAGCAGCTTGGGGGTCCGAAGCGGACTCACAGATACGCAGTATTTT.

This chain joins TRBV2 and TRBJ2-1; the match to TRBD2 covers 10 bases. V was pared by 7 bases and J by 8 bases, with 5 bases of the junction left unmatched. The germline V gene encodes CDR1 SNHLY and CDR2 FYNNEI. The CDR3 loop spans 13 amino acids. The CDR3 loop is CASTSGSFHEQFF. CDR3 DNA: TGTGCCAGCACTAGCGGGAGTTTCCATGAGCAGTTCTTC.

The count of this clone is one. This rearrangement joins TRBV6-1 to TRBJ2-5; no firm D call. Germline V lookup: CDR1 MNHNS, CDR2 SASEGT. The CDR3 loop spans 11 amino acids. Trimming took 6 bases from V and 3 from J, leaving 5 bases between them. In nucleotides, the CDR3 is TGTGCCAGCAGGCAAGAAGAGACCCAGTACTTC. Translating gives CASRQEETQYF.

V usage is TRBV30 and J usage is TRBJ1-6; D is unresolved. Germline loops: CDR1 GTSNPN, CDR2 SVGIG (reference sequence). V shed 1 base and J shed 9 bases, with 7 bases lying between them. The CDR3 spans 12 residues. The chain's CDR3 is CAWSGISSPLHF. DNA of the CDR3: TGTGCCTGGAGTGGAATCTCTTCACCCCTCCACTTT.